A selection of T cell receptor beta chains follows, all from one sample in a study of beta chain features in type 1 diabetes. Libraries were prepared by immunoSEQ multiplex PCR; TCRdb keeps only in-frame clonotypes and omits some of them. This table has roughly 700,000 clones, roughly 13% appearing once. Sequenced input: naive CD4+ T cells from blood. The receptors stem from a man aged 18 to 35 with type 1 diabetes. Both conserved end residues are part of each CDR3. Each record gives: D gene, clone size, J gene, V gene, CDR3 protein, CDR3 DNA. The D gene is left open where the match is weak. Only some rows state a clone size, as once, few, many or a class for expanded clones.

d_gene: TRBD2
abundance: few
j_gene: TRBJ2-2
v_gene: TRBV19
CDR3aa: CASSTGLAGTGELFF
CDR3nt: TGTGCCAGTAGTACGGGACTAGCGGGGACCGGGGAGCTGTTTTTT

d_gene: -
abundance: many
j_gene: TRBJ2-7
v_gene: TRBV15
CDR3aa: CATSSYYEQYF
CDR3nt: TGTGCCACCAGCAGTTACTACGAGCAGTACTTC

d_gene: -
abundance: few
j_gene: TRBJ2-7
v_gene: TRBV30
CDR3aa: CAWDGAYEQYF
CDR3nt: TGTGCCTGGGACGGGGCCTACGAGCAGTACTTC

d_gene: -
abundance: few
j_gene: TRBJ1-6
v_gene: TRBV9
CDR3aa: CASSVSPGSPLHF
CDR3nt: TGTGCCAGCAGCGTGTCCCCGGGTTCACCCCTCCACTTT

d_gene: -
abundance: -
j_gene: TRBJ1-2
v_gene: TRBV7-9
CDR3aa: CASSPTGLPTFYYGYTF
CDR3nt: TGTGCCAGCAGCCCTACAGGGCTCCCGACTTTCTACTATGGCTACACCTTC

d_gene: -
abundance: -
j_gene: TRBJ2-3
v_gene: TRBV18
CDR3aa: CASSPGDTQYF
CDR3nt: TGTGCCAGCTCACCCGGGGATACGCAGTATTTT

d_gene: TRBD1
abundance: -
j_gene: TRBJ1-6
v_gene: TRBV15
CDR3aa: CATSRGQGGAPLHF
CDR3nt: TGTGCCACCAGCAGAGGACAGGGTGGGGCACCCCTCCACTTT

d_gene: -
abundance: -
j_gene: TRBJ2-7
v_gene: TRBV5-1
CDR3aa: CASSPQASYEQYF
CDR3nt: TGCGCCAGCAGCCCCCAGGCGTCCTACGAGCAGTACTTC

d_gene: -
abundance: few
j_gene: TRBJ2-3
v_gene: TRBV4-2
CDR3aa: CASRPGIPDTQYF
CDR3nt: TGTGCCAGCAGACCCGGTATCCCAGATACGCAGTATTTT

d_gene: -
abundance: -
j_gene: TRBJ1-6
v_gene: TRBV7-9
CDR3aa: CASSLDQNASPLHF
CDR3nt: TGTGCCAGCAGCTTAGACCAGAACGCCTCACCCCTCCACTTT

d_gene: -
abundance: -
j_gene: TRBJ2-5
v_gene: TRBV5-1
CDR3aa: CASVQETQYF
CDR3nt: TGCGCCAGCGTACAAGAGACCCAGTACTTC

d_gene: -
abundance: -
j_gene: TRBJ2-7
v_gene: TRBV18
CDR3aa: CASSPRTTYEQYF
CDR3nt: TGTGCCAGCTCACCACGGACGACTTACGAGCAGTACTTC

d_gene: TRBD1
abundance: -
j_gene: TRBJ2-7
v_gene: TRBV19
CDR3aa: CASSIQQGVEQYF
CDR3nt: TGTGCCAGTAGCATCCAACAGGGGGTTGAGCAGTACTTC

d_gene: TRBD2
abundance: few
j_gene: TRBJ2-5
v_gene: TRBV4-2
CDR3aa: CASSLAGGAGAETQYF
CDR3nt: TGTGCCAGCAGCCTTGCCGGTGGAGCGGGGGCCGAGACCCAGTACTTC